This note documents a single T cell receptor beta chain sequence. The table came from immunoSEQ multiplex PCR; TCRdb's copy has only in-frame clones and leaves some out. The sample carries around 15,000 clones, more than 65% recorded once. The CDR3 is 15 residues long. CDR1 and CDR2 from the germline V gene are MNHEY and SMNVEV (reference sequence). Trimming left V 1 base short and J 5 bases short, with 15 bases between. The sample comes from a study of somatic mutations in cytotoxic T cells in rheumatoid arthritis. The material sequenced was CD8+ T cells sorted from blood. The chain has TRBV27 and TRBJ2-7; D possibly corresponds to TRBD2 (5 bases). This clonotype originated in an adult with rheumatoid arthritis. In DNA, the CDR3 is TGTGCCAGCAGTTTATTTGCGGGCGGGCCCCACGAGCAGTACTTC. This encodes CASSLFAGGPHEQYF.